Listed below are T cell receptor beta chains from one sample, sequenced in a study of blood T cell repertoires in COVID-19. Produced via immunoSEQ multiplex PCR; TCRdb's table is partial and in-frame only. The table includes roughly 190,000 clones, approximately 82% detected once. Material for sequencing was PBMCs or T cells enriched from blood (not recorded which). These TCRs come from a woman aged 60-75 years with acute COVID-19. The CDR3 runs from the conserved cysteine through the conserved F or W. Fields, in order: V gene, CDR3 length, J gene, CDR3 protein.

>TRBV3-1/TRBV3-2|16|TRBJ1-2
CASSQETRTVGYGYTF
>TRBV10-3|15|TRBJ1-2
CAINPDGTNNYGYTF
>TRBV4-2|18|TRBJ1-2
CASSQETHPGDSPGGYTF
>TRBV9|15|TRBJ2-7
CASSPGSAGLYEQYF
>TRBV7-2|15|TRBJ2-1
CASSPTSGSFDEQFF
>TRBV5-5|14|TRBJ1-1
CASIQGGRNTEAFF
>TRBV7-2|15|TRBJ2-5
CASSPWDRGYETQYF
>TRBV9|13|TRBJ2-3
CASSEGPTDTQYF
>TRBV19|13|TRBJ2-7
CASSQQGRSEQYF
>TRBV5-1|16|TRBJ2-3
CASSAWDRGDRDTQYF
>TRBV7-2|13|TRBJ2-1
CASSPKPTWEQFF
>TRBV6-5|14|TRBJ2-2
CARSGRGMAGELFF
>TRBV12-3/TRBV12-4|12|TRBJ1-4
CATRTANEKLFF
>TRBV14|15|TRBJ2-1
CASSRTGTSGTEQFF
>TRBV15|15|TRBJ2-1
CATRWTADSYNEQFF
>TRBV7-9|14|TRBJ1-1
CASRPSGTGTEAFF
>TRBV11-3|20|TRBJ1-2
CASSLERGGFSKGPTYGYTF
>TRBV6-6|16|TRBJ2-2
CASSPQAGGGTGELFF
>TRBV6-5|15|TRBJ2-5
CASRRTGTLQETQYF
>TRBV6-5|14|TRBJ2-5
CASRTGGAEETQYF
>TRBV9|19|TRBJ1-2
CASSVASPQRTGSNYGYTF
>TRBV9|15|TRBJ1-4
CASSFNPGGNEKLFF
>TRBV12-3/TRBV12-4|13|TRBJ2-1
CASRGGTYNEQFF
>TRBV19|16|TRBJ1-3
CASSPGGTSSGNTIYF
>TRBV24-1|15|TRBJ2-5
CATSVSGSRPETQYF
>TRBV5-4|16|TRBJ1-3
CASSPDRKISGNTIYF
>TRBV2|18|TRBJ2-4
CASSGRSGEPLAKNIQYF
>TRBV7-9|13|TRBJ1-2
CASRRDGEGGYTF
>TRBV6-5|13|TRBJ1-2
CASSGTGPYGYTF
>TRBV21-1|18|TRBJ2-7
CASSKDRTSGRTSYEQYF
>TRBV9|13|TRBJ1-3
CASSVDRGNTIYF
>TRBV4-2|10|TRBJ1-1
CASSQEAVVF
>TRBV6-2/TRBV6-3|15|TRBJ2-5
CASSYPTGRMKTQYF
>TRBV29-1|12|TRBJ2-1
CSSIQNTIEQFF
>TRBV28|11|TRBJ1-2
CAIQGQRGYTF
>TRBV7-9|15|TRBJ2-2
CASSLAEVMAGELFF
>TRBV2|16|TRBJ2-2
CASSVEGGSYAGELFF
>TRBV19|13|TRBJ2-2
CALRGEDTGELFF
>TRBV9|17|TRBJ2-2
CASSPSPWQGRTGELFF
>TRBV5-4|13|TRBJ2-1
CASSSSGGNEQFF
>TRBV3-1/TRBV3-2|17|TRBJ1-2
CASSQVQRLLINYGYTF
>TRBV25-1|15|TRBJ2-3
CASTLAGASPDTQYF
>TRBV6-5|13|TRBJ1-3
CASSYQDRNTIYF